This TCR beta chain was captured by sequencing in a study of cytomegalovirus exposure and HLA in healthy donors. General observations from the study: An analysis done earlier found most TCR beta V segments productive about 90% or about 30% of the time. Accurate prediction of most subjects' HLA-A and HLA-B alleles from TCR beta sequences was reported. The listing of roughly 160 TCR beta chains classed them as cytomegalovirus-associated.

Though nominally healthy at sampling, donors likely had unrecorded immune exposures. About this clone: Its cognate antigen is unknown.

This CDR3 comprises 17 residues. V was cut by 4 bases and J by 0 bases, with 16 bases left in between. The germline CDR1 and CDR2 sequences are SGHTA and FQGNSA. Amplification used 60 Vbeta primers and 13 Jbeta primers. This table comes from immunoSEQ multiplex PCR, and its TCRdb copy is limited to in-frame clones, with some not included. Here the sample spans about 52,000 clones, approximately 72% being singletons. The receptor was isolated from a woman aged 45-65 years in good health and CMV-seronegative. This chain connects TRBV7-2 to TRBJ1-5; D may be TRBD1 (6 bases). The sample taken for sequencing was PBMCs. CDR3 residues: CASSSRNRVYSNQPQHF. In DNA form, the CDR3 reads TGTGCCAGCAGCTCCAGGAACAGGGTCTATAGCAATCAGCCCCAGCATTTT. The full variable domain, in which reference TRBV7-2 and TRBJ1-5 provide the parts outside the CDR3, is GAGVSQSPSNKVTEKGKDVELRCDPISGHTALYWYRQSLGQGLEFLIYFQGNSAPDKSGLPSDRFSAERTGGSVSTLTIQRTQQEDSAVYLCASSSRNRVYSNQPQHFGDGTRLSIL.